The clone carrying this T cell receptor beta chain was seen more than once but under ten times. Its specificity is unknown. Germline V gives CDR1 SEHNR, CDR2 FQNEAQ (reference sequence). Unmatched junction bases numbered 5, after V lost 1 base and J lost 4 bases. This CDR3 region has 16 residues. The sample belongs to a study of post-analysis software for immune sequencing data. Study-wide points: Pronounced co-clustering by F measure was evident among identically batched samples. Comparison of patients with controls showed five TRBV segments more frequent in patients, TRBV5-6, TRBV5-1 and TRBV20-1 among them.

Tagging with unique molecular identifiers was a feature of the TCR beta cDNA libraries. TCRdb independently ran MiXCR on the PCR reads; one entry per CDR3 protein. The table records approximately 660,000 distinct CDR3 sequences, 55% to 60% of them present only once. This clonotype originated in a girl aged 2-15 years with multiple sclerosis. The chain uses TRBV7-9 and TRBJ1-1; TRBD1 agrees at 11 bases. The sample comprised blood. For the CDR3, the DNA is TGTGCCAGCAGCTTAGGTTCCGGGACAGGGGGCACTGAAGCTTTCTTT. As protein: CASSLGSGTGGTEAFF.